This paragraph reports one T cell receptor (beta chain). Its matching antigen is unknown. The data are from a study of early T cells in non-severe SARS-CoV-2 infection. Across the whole study: Sequencing of unsorted whole blood was done on bulk RNA, leaving chains unpaired. Study-level results: The study's VDJdb matching favored anti-spike CD8 responses and missed private and CD4 specificities.

Attachment of unique molecular identifiers to individual cDNA molecules was performed. MiXCR, applied by TCRdb to the 5' RACE reads, yields one record per CDR3 protein. There are about 69,000 distinct CDR3 sequences in the sample; 12% to 15% occur only once, and 11% to 15% lies in the top ten. V was clipped by 3 bases and J by 10 bases; unmatched bases: 10. The CDR3 spans 16 residues. Germline V CDR1 and CDR2: SGHTA, FQGNSA. V is TRBV7-2 and J is TRBJ1-6, with 9 bases fitting TRBD1. The source of this sequence is an adult who was a healthcare worker with PCR-confirmed SARS-CoV-2 infection or an uninfected control (not recorded which). The sample consisted of whole blood. DNA of the CDR3: TGTGCCAGCAGCTTTTCCTCGACAGGGGGAGAGTCACCCCTCCACTTT. Translating it yields CASSFSSTGGESPLHF.